These T cell receptor beta chains were read from a single sample in a study of shared clonotypes between healthy human individuals. The table came from immunoSEQ multiplex PCR; TCRdb's copy has only in-frame clones and leaves some out. The sample includes around 1 million clones, 70% to 85% seen only once; the top ten take approximately 1.5%. Sequencing was performed on memory CD4+ T cells sorted from blood. These receptor sequences come from a man in his late teens or twenties in good health. CDR3s include the opening cysteine and the closing phenylalanine or tryptophan. A D gene is named only where the DNA matches it firmly. Size is omitted from some rows. Given values are once, few, many or a class for expanded clones.

abundance,v_gene,j_gene,d_gene,CDR3aa,CDR3nt
-,TRBV14,TRBJ2-2,-,CASSQVPYENTGELFF,TGTGCCAGCAGCCAAGTACCTTATGAGAACACCGGGGAGCTGTTTTTT
-,TRBV10-1,TRBJ2-2,-,CASRPGHTGELFF,TGCGCCAGCAGGCCAGGGCACACCGGGGAGCTGTTTTTT
-,TRBV7-9,TRBJ2-1,TRBD2,CASSWESGGSSYNEQFF,TGTGCCAGCAGCTGGGAAAGCGGGGGGAGCTCCTACAATGAGCAGTTCTTC
-,TRBV23-1,TRBJ2-4,-,CASSPRARAKNIQYF,TGCGCCAGCAGCCCCAGGGCAAGAGCCAAAAACATTCAGTACTTC
-,TRBV7-2,TRBJ2-1,-,CASSLSGKSNNEQFF,TGTGCCAGCAGCTTATCGGGGAAAAGTAACAATGAGCAGTTCTTC
-,TRBV5-1,TRBJ2-7,-,CASSQGTSYEQYF,TGCGCCAGCAGTCAAGGGACTTCGTACGAGCAGTACTTC
-,TRBV7-7,TRBJ1-5,-,CASSLELNQPQHF,TGTGCTAGCAGCTTAGAGTTAAATCAGCCCCAGCATTTT
-,TRBV7-2,TRBJ1-1,-,CASSTQQVNTEAFF,TGTGCCAGCAGCACCCAACAGGTGAACACTGAAGCTTTCTTT
-,TRBV18,TRBJ1-6,-,CASSPPEGKAGNSPLHF,TGTGCCAGCTCACCACCGGAGGGCAAGGCGGGGAATTCACCCCTCCACTTT
once,TRBV10-3,TRBJ2-1,TRBD2,CAMGTSFAAHEQFF,TGTGCCATGGGGACTAGCTTTGCGGCTCATGAGCAGTTCTTC
few,TRBV15,TRBJ2-5,TRBD1,CATSTRTGGGETQYF,TGTGCCACCAGCACCAGGACAGGGGGCGGCGAGACCCAGTACTTC
-,TRBV4-1,TRBJ2-7,-,CASSRSLGVGYEQYF,TGCGCCAGCAGCCGGTCCTTGGGGGTAGGGTACGAGCAGTACTTC
-,TRBV28,TRBJ2-4,-,CASSLGGSKNIQYF,TGTGCCAGCAGTTTAGGGGGGAGCAAAAACATTCAGTACTTC
once,TRBV7-2,TRBJ2-7,-,CASRLSYEQYF,TGTGCCAGCAGGCTTTCCTACGAGCAGTACTTC
-,TRBV7-2,TRBJ2-1,TRBD2,CASSLAMVAGSNEQFF,TGTGCCAGCAGCTTAGCGATGGTAGCGGGGTCCAATGAGCAGTTCTTC
-,TRBV30,TRBJ2-7,-,CAWAQTYEQYF,TGTGCCTGGGCGCAGACCTATGAGCAGTACTTC
-,TRBV18,TRBJ1-2,-,CASSSGPSNYGYTF,TGTGCCAGCTCGTCGGGGCCATCTAACTATGGCTACACCTTC
-,TRBV7-9,TRBJ1-6,-,CASSLQVLSPLHF,TGTGCCAGCAGCTTACAGGTTCTCTCACCCCTCCACTTT
-,TRBV30,TRBJ1-2,-,CAWSVPPGVGYTF,TGTGCCTGGAGTGTACCCCCAGGGGTTGGCTACACCTTC
-,TRBV27,TRBJ2-2,-,CASSFGWDTGELFF,TGTGCCAGCAGTTTCGGCTGGGACACCGGGGAGCTGTTTTTT
-,TRBV25-1,TRBJ1-2,-,CASSEGPQRGYTF,TGTGCCAGCAGTGAAGGGCCTCAGAGAGGCTACACCTTC
-,TRBV27,TRBJ1-1,TRBD1,CASSFRGMNTEAFF,TGTGCCAGCAGTTTCAGGGGGATGAACACTGAAGCTTTCTTT
-,TRBV7-8,TRBJ2-5,-,CASSPGGVEETQYF,TGTGCCAGCAGCCCAGGGGGGGTCGAGGAGACCCAGTACTTC
-,TRBV5-6,TRBJ1-2,TRBD1,CASRGTANLNYGYTF,TGTGCCAGCAGAGGGACAGCAAACTTAAACTATGGCTACACCTTC
-,TRBV6-5,TRBJ1-1,-,CASSYSGHLNTEAFF,TGTGCCAGCAGTTACTCGGGACACTTGAACACTGAAGCTTTCTTT
-,TRBV18,TRBJ2-5,-,CASSYVIQQETQYF,TGTGCCAGCTCGTACGTGATACAGCAAGAGACCCAGTACTTC
-,TRBV2,TRBJ1-5,-,CASRDGGSNQPQHF,TGTGCCAGCAGGGACGGAGGCAGCAATCAGCCCCAGCATTTT
-,TRBV9,TRBJ2-3,-,CASSVRSFDTQYF,TGTGCCAGCAGCGTGAGGAGTTTTGATACGCAGTATTTT
few,TRBV10-2,TRBJ1-2,-,CASWQGRPTYGYTF,TGCGCCAGCTGGCAGGGTCGACCGACGTATGGCTACACCTTC
-,TRBV19,TRBJ1-2,-,CASSVKQGEGYGYTF,TGTGCCAGTAGTGTTAAACAGGGCGAGGGCTATGGCTACACCTTC
-,TRBV30,TRBJ2-1,-,CAWSLRLSDNEQFF,TGTGCCTGGAGTCTCCGACTTTCTGACAATGAGCAGTTCTTC
-,TRBV7-2,TRBJ2-1,TRBD2,CASSLEWTSWNEQFF,TGTGCCAGCAGCTTAGAATGGACTAGTTGGAATGAGCAGTTCTTC
-,TRBV19,TRBJ1-5,-,CASSIQGQQPQHF,TGTGCCAGTAGTATACAGGGGCAACAGCCCCAGCATTTT
-,TRBV2,TRBJ1-3,-,CASSHREFGNTIYF,TGTGCCAGCAGCCACAGGGAATTCGGAAACACCATATATTTT
once,TRBV7-9,TRBJ1-2,-,CASSRREEYGYTF,TGTGCCAGCAGCCGACGTGAGGAGTATGGCTACACCTTC
-,TRBV30,TRBJ2-2,-,CAWSVDRIIGSTGELFF,TGTGCCTGGAGTGTAGACAGGATAATAGGGAGCACCGGGGAGCTGTTTTTT
-,TRBV9,TRBJ2-7,-,CASSVAPESYEQYF,TGTGCCAGCAGCGTAGCCCCGGAGTCCTACGAGCAGTACTTC
-,TRBV15,TRBJ2-5,TRBD2,CATSRRAGGFQETQYF,TGTGCCACCAGCAGACGAGCGGGGGGATTTCAAGAGACCCAGTACTTC
-,TRBV4-1,TRBJ1-5,-,CASSSGQSLGNQPQHF,TGCGCCAGCAGCTCTGGACAGTCCCTAGGAAATCAGCCCCAGCATTTT
-,TRBV10-1,TRBJ1-1,TRBD1,CASMGTANTEAFF,TGCGCCAGCATGGGGACAGCGAACACTGAAGCTTTCTTT
-,TRBV10-3,TRBJ2-7,-,CATVPGSNYEQYF,TGTGCCACCGTGCCCGGGAGCAACTACGAGCAGTACTTC
-,TRBV19,TRBJ1-1,TRBD1,CASSVRPGQGNTEAFF,TGTGCCAGTAGTGTTAGGCCGGGACAGGGCAATACTGAAGCTTTCTTT
-,TRBV9,TRBJ2-1,TRBD2,CASSAMTSGPLGEQFF,TGTGCCAGCAGCGCGATGACTAGCGGCCCGCTTGGAGAGCAGTTCTTC
few,TRBV5-4,TRBJ1-3,-,CASSLRGGNTIYF,TGTGCCAGCAGCTTACGGGGGGGAAACACCATATATTTT
-,TRBV28,TRBJ1-6,TRBD1,CATRGTGGNSPLHF,TGTGCCACCCGAGGTACAGGGGGGAATTCACCCCTCCACTTT
-,TRBV6-6,TRBJ2-7,TRBD2,CASSSKGLAGGYEQYF,TGTGCCAGCAGTTCCAAGGGACTAGCGGGAGGGTACGAGCAGTACTTC
once,TRBV5-1,TRBJ1-4,-,CASSLSHTGPDEKLFF,TGCGCCAGCAGCTTGTCTCATACGGGACCGGATGAAAAACTGTTTTTT
-,TRBV30,TRBJ2-3,-,CAWSVAGYTDTQYF,TGTGCCTGGAGCGTAGCAGGGTACACAGATACGCAGTATTTT
few,TRBV4-3,TRBJ1-1,-,CASSQAGQGMNTEAFF,TGCGCCAGCAGCCAAGCGGGCCAGGGAATGAACACTGAAGCTTTCTTT
-,TRBV19,TRBJ2-3,-,CASSPGPGDTQYF,TGTGCCAGTAGCCCCGGCCCAGGGGATACGCAGTATTTT
-,TRBV25-1,TRBJ2-7,-,CASVSGREQYF,TGTGCCTCTGTCTCAGGGCGCGAGCAGTACTTC
-,TRBV5-6,TRBJ2-3,-,CASSQGRAADTQYF,TGTGCCAGCAGCCAGGGACGGGCAGCCGATACGCAGTATTTT
-,TRBV4-1,TRBJ1-1,-,CASSHPGTLNTEAFF,TGCGCCAGCAGCCATCCGGGAACTCTGAACACTGAAGCTTTCTTT